Listed below are T cell receptor beta chains from one sample, sequenced in a study of shared clonotypes between healthy human individuals. Clones were read by immunoSEQ multiplex PCR, and TCRdb kept only the in-frame ones, dropping some. In the table there are 760,000 or so clones, roughly 96% of which are singletons. Sequenced: naive CD8+ T cells sorted from blood. The receptors originated from a man aged 30 to 45 in good health. CDR3s include the opening cysteine and the closing phenylalanine or tryptophan. D genes are given only for firm matches. Size values are once, few and many counts, or a class for expanded clones, and some rows have none.

V gene	J gene	D gene	clone size	CDR3 length	CDR3 protein	CDR3 DNA
TRBV27	TRBJ2-7	TRBD1	-	15	CASRSTPGQAYEQYF	TGTGCCAGCAGATCGACCCCGGGACAGGCCTACGAGCAGTACTTC
TRBV5-1	TRBJ2-3	TRBD1	-	15	CASSQGTGGTDTQYF	TGCGCCAGCAGCCAGGGGACAGGGGGCACAGATACGCAGTATTTT
TRBV6-1	TRBJ1-1	-	-	15	CASSDPMDRNTEAFF	TGTGCCAGCAGTGACCCAATGGACAGGAACACTGAAGCTTTCTTT
TRBV10-1	TRBJ2-2	-	-	21	CASGTGLLLGLAELYTGELFF	TGCGCCAGCGGGACAGGGCTACTATTAGGACTAGCGGAGCTCTACACCGGGGAGCTGTTTTTT
TRBV28	TRBJ2-7	-	once	15	CASSRIAEIPYEQYF	TGTGCCAGCAGCCGAATAGCGGAAATTCCCTACGAGCAGTACTTC
TRBV19	TRBJ1-2	TRBD1	once	14	CASSIGTGTYGYTF	TGTGCCAGTAGTATAGGGACAGGGACCTATGGCTACACCTTC
TRBV30	TRBJ1-1	-	-	11	CAWSVSPEAFF	TGTGCCTGGAGTGTAAGTCCTGAAGCTTTCTTT
TRBV27	TRBJ2-7	-	-	14	CASSPDYNSYEQYF	TGTGCCAGCAGTCCGGACTATAACTCCTACGAGCAGTACTTC
TRBV18	TRBJ2-6	-	-	16	CASSPLGRSGANVLTF	TGTGCCAGCTCACCCCTTGGCCGCTCTGGGGCCAACGTCCTGACTTTC
TRBV28	TRBJ2-2	TRBD2	-	17	CASSPPSGSWRTGELFF	TGTGCCAGCAGTCCCCCTAGCGGGAGTTGGCGGACCGGGGAGCTGTTTTTT